This TCR beta chain was sequenced for a study of T cell responses to AZD1222 COVID-19 vaccine. Study at large: Pooling covered second doses at about 4 or about 12 weeks.

Sequencing used immunoSEQ multiplex PCR; TCRdb keeps in-frame clones, though not all of them. The sample lists roughly 70,000 clones, roughly four fifths occurring once. Germline V gene lookup returns CDR1 LGHNA and CDR2 YNFKEQ. The CDR3 has 15 amino acids. V lost 0 bases and J lost 6, with 13 bases in between. The sample here was peripheral blood, taken on day 0 of AZD1222 vaccination. This chain uses TRBV4-2 with TRBJ2-3, with D possibly being TRBD2 (5 bases). The origin of this receptor is an adult in good health. For the CDR3, the DNA is TGTGCCAGCAGCCAAGAAACTAGAGGACTGGATACGCAGTATTTT. Translated: CASSQETRGLDTQYF.